A selection of T cell receptor beta chains follows, all from one sample in a study of blood T cell repertoires in COVID-19. The assay was immunoSEQ multiplex PCR, and TCRdb's table has in-frame clones only and misses some. This sample has around 300,000 clones, with around 90% found just once. The sample was PBMCs or T cells enriched from blood (not recorded which). The receptors derive from a woman between 18 and 29 years old with acute COVID-19. Both conserved end residues are part of each CDR3. Fields, in order: V gene, clone size, J gene, D gene, CDR3 DNA, CDR3 protein. D genes are given only for firm matches. Clone size, where shown, is once, few, many, or a class for clones that have expanded.

V gene: TRBV28
clone size: NA
J gene: TRBJ1-1
D gene: NA
CDR3 DNA: TGTGCCAGCGTGCAGGGTGCGGCGAACACTGAAGCTTTCTTT
CDR3 protein: CASVQGAANTEAFF

V gene: TRBV28
clone size: NA
J gene: TRBJ2-7
D gene: NA
CDR3 DNA: TGTGCCAGCAGTTGGAGACGAGGGTTTACCTACGAGCAGTACTTC
CDR3 protein: CASSWRRGFTYEQYF

V gene: TRBV19
clone size: NA
J gene: TRBJ2-1
D gene: NA
CDR3 DNA: TGTGCCAGTAGTCCTTCGCTGCAGCGCCGCTCCTACAATGAGCAGTTCTTC
CDR3 protein: CASSPSLQRRSYNEQFF

V gene: TRBV28
clone size: NA
J gene: TRBJ1-1
D gene: TRBD1
CDR3 DNA: TGTGCCAGCAGACAACAGGGGTCAGACACTGAAGCTTTCTTT
CDR3 protein: CASRQQGSDTEAFF

V gene: TRBV2
clone size: once
J gene: TRBJ1-2
D gene: NA
CDR3 DNA: TGTGCCAGCAGTAGGGGTCAGAACTATGGCTACACCTTC
CDR3 protein: CASSRGQNYGYTF

V gene: TRBV19
clone size: NA
J gene: TRBJ2-3
D gene: TRBD2
CDR3 DNA: TGTGCCAGTAGTACCCCTAGCGGTACTAGCACAGATACGCAGTATTTT
CDR3 protein: CASSTPSGTSTDTQYF

V gene: TRBV11-3
clone size: few
J gene: TRBJ1-5
D gene: NA
CDR3 DNA: TGTGCCAGCAGCTCTTATAGCAATCAGCCCCAGCATTTT
CDR3 protein: CASSSYSNQPQHF

V gene: TRBV28
clone size: few
J gene: TRBJ1-5
D gene: TRBD1
CDR3 DNA: TGTGCCAGCAGTTCCCCAACGGGACAGGAATATAGCAATCAGCCCCAGCATTTT
CDR3 protein: CASSSPTGQEYSNQPQHF

V gene: TRBV27
clone size: NA
J gene: TRBJ2-3
D gene: NA
CDR3 DNA: TGTGCCAGCAGTACCCGGGAGAACACAGATACGCAGTATTTT
CDR3 protein: CASSTRENTDTQYF

V gene: TRBV7-6
clone size: NA
J gene: TRBJ2-7
D gene: NA
CDR3 DNA: TGTGCCAGCAGCCCAGCGAAAGCGGGACACGCCTACGAGCAGTACTTC
CDR3 protein: CASSPAKAGHAYEQYF

V gene: TRBV11-2
clone size: NA
J gene: TRBJ1-4
D gene: NA
CDR3 DNA: TGTGCCAGCAGCCTGGGAGGGACGGGAGGTGCTAATGAAAAACTGTTTTTT
CDR3 protein: CASSLGGTGGANEKLFF

V gene: TRBV7-2
clone size: NA
J gene: TRBJ1-4
D gene: TRBD1
CDR3 DNA: TGTGCCAGCAGCTTCCCGGCGACAGGGAGAGAAAAACTGTTTTTT
CDR3 protein: CASSFPATGREKLFF

V gene: TRBV14
clone size: NA
J gene: TRBJ1-4
D gene: TRBD1
CDR3 DNA: TGTGCCAGCAGCCAAGTTTACAGGGGGCCTAATGAAAAACTGTTTTTT
CDR3 protein: CASSQVYRGPNEKLFF

V gene: TRBV2
clone size: NA
J gene: TRBJ1-1
D gene: NA
CDR3 DNA: TGTGCCAGCAGCATCCCAGGGAACACTGAAGCTTTCTTT
CDR3 protein: CASSIPGNTEAFF

V gene: TRBV19
clone size: NA
J gene: TRBJ2-7
D gene: TRBD2
CDR3 DNA: TGTGCCAGTAGTATGGGGACTAGCGGGAGAGGCTACGAGCAGTACTTC
CDR3 protein: CASSMGTSGRGYEQYF

V gene: TRBV27
clone size: NA
J gene: TRBJ2-7
D gene: TRBD2
CDR3 DNA: TGTGCCAGCAGTTATGGGGCTAGCGGGTACGAGCAGTACTTC
CDR3 protein: CASSYGASGYEQYF

V gene: TRBV18
clone size: NA
J gene: TRBJ2-3
D gene: NA
CDR3 DNA: TGTGCCAGCTCACCTAGAGTCACAGATACGCAGTATTTT
CDR3 protein: CASSPRVTDTQYF

V gene: TRBV6-1
clone size: once
J gene: TRBJ2-7
D gene: NA
CDR3 DNA: TGTGCCAGCAGTGAAGGGTTAGGAGCCGGGTGGGAGCAGTACTTC
CDR3 protein: CASSEGLGAGWEQYF

V gene: TRBV4-3
clone size: NA
J gene: TRBJ1-2
D gene: TRBD1
CDR3 DNA: TGCGCCAGCAGCCCGACCCAGGGACAGGAGGTGAGCTATGGCTACACCTTC
CDR3 protein: CASSPTQGQEVSYGYTF

V gene: TRBV19
clone size: NA
J gene: TRBJ2-7
D gene: NA
CDR3 DNA: TGTGCCAGTAGAAAAACAGGGCTGAATTACGAGCAGTACTTC
CDR3 protein: CASRKTGLNYEQYF

V gene: TRBV5-1
clone size: NA
J gene: TRBJ2-2
D gene: TRBD1
CDR3 DNA: TGCGCCAGCAGCACCGACAGGGCCGGGGAGCTGTTTTTT
CDR3 protein: CASSTDRAGELFF

V gene: TRBV28
clone size: NA
J gene: TRBJ2-2
D gene: NA
CDR3 DNA: TGTGCCAGCAGCCCTCGCAGCAGTAAGGACTTTGCGTCCGGGGAGCTGTTTTTT
CDR3 protein: CASSPRSSKDFASGELFF

V gene: TRBV21-1
clone size: NA
J gene: TRBJ1-1
D gene: NA
CDR3 DNA: TGTGCCTCGGGCACTGAAGCTTTCTTT
CDR3 protein: CASGTEAFF

V gene: TRBV2
clone size: once
J gene: TRBJ2-1
D gene: TRBD2
CDR3 DNA: TGTGCCAGCAGTTTGGGACTAGCGGGGGGGTTCTTC
CDR3 protein: CASSLGLAGGFF

V gene: TRBV5-1
clone size: NA
J gene: TRBJ2-5
D gene: TRBD1
CDR3 DNA: TGCGCCAGCAGCCCCCGGACAGGCCAAGGTTCCCAGTACTTC
CDR3 protein: CASSPRTGQGSQYF

V gene: TRBV6-2/TRBV6-3
clone size: NA
J gene: TRBJ2-5
D gene: NA
CDR3 DNA: TGTGCCAGCAGTTACTCGTTAGGCCCTGCGGGAGAGACCCAGTACTTC
CDR3 protein: CASSYSLGPAGETQYF

V gene: TRBV4-1
clone size: NA
J gene: TRBJ1-1
D gene: TRBD1
CDR3 DNA: TGCGCCAGCAGCCTGGCCGGGACAGGGATGAACACTGAAGCTTTCTTT
CDR3 protein: CASSLAGTGMNTEAFF

V gene: TRBV28
clone size: NA
J gene: TRBJ1-5
D gene: NA
CDR3 DNA: TGTGCCAGCAGCTCCGGGTCTCATGGGCAGCCCCAGCATTTT
CDR3 protein: CASSSGSHGQPQHF

V gene: TRBV28
clone size: NA
J gene: TRBJ1-1
D gene: NA
CDR3 DNA: TGTGCCAGCAGTCCCGAGACAGCTTTGAACACTGAAGCTTTCTTT
CDR3 protein: CASSPETALNTEAFF

V gene: TRBV5-6
clone size: NA
J gene: TRBJ2-2
D gene: NA
CDR3 DNA: TGTGCCAGCACCCCCCCAGGGCGATACGGGGAGCTGTTTTTT
CDR3 protein: CASTPPGRYGELFF